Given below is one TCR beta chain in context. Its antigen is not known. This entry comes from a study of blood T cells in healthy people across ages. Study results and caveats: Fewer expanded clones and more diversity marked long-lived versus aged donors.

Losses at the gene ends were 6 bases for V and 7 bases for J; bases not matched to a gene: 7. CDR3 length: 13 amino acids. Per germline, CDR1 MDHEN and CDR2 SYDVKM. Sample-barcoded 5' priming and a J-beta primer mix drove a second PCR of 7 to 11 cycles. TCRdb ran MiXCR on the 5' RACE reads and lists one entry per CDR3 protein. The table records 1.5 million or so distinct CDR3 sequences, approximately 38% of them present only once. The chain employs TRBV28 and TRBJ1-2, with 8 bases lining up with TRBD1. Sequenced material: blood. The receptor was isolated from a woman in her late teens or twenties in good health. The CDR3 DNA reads TGTGCCAGCAGATCCACAGGGGGTCGTGGCTACACCTTC. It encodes CASRSTGGRGYTF.